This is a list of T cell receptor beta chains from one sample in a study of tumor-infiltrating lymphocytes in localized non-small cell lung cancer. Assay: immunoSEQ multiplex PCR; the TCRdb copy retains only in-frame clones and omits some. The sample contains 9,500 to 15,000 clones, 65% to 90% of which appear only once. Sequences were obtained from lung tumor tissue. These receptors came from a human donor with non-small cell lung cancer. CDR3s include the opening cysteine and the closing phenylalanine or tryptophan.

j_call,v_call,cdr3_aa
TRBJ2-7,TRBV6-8,CASSRPGGVADYPYEQYF
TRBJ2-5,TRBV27,CASSITGVAGTQYF
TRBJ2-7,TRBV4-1,CASSQDLGGGRGEQYF
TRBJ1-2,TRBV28,CASSRTEGYTF
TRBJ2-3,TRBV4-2,CASSQGLYTDTQYF
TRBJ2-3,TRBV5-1,CASSPGWTDTQYF
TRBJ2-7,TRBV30,CAWDKGTSYEQYF
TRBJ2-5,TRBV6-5,CASSYFWGGETQYF
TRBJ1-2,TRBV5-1,CASSFDTNYGYTF
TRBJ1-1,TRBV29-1,CSVDRARNTEAFF
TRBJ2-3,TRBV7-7,CASSLGLGQGAGDTQYF
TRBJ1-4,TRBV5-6,CASSLNFGTTNEKLFF
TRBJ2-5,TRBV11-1,CASSSRLAGGQETQYF
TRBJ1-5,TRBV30,CAWSVQGNQPQHF
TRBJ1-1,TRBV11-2,CASSSDSFSGTEAFF
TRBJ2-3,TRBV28,CASSPPRQVSDTQYF
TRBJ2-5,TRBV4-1,CASSRGDRGTETQYF
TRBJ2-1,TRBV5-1,CASSPDTWGSEQFF
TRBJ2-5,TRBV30,CAWRRDREETQYF
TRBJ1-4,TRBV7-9,CATSGTFIEKLFF
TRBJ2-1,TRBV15,CATSRDPAGRYNEQFF
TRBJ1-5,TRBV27,CASSRGIGNQPQHF
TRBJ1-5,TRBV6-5,CASRSTGRNQPQHF
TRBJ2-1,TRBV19,CASSKMVGTGLQQFF
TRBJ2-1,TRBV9,CASSVGRGRGEQFF